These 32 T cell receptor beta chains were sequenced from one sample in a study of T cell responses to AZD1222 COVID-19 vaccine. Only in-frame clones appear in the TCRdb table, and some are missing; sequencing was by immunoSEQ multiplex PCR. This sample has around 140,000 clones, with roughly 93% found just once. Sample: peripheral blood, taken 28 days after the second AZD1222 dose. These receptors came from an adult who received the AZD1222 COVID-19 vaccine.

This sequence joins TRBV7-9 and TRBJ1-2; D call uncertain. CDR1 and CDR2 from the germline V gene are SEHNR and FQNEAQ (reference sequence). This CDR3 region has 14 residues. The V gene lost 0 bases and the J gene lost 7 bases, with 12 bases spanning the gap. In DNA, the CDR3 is TGTGCCAGCAGCTTAGCAGGGTGGAATCGTGGCTACACCTTC. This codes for CASSLAGWNRGYTF.

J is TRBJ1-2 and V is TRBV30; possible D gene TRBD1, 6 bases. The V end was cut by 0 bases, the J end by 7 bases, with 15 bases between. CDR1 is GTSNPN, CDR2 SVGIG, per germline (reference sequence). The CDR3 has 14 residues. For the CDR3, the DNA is TGTGCCTGGAGTGTACAGGGCACGATGGGTGGCTACACCTTC. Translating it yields CAWSVQGTMGGYTF.

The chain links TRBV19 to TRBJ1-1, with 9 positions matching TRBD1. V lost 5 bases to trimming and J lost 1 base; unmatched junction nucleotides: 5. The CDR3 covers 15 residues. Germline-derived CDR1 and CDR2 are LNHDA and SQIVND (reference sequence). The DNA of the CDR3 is TGTGCCAGTAGTCCATCGGACAGGGGGAACACTGAAGCTTTCTTT. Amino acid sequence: CASSPSDRGNTEAFF.

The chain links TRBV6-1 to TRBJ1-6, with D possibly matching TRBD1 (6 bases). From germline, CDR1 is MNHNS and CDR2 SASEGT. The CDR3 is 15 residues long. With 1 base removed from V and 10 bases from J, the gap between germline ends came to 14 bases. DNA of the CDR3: TGTGCCAGCAGTGAAGGTTCCGGGGGCCGGTCACCCCTCCACTTT. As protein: CASSEGSGGRSPLHF.

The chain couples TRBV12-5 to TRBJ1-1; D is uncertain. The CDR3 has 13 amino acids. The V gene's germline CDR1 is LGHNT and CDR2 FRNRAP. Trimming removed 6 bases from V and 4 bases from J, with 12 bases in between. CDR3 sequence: CASGEGGITEAFF. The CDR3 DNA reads TGTGCTAGTGGGGAGGGAGGGATCACTGAAGCTTTCTTT.

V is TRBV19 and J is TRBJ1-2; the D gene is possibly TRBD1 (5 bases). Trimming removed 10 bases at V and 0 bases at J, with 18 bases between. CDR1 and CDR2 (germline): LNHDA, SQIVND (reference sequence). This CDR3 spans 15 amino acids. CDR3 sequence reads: CAIGAGQGTNYGYTF. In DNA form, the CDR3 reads TGTGCCATTGGGGCGGGGCAGGGAACTAACTATGGCTACACCTTC. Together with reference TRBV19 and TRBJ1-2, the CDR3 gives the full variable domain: DGGITQSPKYLFRKEGQNVTLSCEQNLNHDAMYWYRQDPGQGLRLIYYSQIVNDFQKGDIAEGYSVSREKKESFPLTVTSAQKNPTAFYLCAIGAGQGTNYGYTFGSGTRLTVV.

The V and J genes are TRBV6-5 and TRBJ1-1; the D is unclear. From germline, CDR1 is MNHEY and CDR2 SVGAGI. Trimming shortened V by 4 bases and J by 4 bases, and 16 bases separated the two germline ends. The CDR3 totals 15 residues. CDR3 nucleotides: TGTGCCAGCAGTTTTGACCGGCCGGGAGGCACTGAAGCTTTCTTT. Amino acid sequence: CASSFDRPGGTEAFF.

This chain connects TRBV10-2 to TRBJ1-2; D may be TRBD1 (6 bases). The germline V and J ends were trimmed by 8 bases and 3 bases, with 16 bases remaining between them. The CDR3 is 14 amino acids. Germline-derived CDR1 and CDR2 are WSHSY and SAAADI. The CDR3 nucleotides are TGCGCCAGCCTTCCCGCGGGGGCGGACTATGGCTACACCTTC. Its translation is CASLPAGADYGYTF.

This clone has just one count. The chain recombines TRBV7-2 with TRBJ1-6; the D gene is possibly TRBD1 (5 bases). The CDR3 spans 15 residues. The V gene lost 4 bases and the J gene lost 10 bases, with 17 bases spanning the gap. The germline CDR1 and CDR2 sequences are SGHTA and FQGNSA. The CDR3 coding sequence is TGTGCCAGCAGCTCGGGGGGATTGGGGCTCTCACCCCTCCACTTT. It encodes CASSSGGLGLSPLHF.

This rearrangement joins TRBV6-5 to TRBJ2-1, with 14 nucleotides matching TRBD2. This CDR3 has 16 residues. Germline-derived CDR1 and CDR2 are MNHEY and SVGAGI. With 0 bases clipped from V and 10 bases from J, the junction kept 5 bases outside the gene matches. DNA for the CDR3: TGTGCCAGCAGTTACTCGACTAGCGGGAGGGCCAGGGAGCAGTTCTTC. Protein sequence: CASSYSTSGRAREQFF.

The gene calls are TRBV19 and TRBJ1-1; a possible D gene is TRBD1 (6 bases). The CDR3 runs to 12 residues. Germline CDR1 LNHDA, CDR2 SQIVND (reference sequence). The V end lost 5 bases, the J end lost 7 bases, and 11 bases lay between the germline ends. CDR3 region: CASSFLQGEAFF. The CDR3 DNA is TGTGCCAGTAGTTTCTTACAGGGTGAAGCTTTCTTT.

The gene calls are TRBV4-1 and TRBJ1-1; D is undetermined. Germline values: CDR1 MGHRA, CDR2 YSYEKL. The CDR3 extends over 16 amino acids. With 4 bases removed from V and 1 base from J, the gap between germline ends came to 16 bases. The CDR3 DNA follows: TGCGCCAGCAGCCTAAGACTAGTTAACAGGAACACTGAAGCTTTCTTT. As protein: CASSLRLVNRNTEAFF.

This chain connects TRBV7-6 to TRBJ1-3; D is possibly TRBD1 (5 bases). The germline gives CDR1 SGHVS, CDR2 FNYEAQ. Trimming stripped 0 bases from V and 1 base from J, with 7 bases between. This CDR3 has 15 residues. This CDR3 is CASSLAGGSGNTIYF. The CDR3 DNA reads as TGTGCCAGCAGCTTAGCGGGGGGTTCTGGAAACACCATATATTTT. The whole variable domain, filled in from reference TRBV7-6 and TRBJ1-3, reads GAGVSQSPRYKVTKRGQDVALRCDPISGHVSLYWYRQALGQGPEFLTYFNYEAQQDKSGLPNDRFSAERPEGSISTLTIQRTEQRDSAMYRCASSLAGGSGNTIYFGEGSWLTVV.

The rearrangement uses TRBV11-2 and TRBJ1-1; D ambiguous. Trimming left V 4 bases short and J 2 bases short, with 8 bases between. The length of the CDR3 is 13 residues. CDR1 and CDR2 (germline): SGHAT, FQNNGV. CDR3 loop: CASSSRLNTEAFF. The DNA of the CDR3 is TGTGCCAGCAGCTCCAGGCTTAACACTGAAGCTTTCTTT.

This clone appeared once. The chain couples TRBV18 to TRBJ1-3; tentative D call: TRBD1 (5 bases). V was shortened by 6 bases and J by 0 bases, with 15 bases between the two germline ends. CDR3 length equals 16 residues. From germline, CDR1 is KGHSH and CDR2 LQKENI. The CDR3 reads CASSAGRGGSGNTIYF. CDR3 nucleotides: TGTGCCAGCTCTGCCGGGCGCGGGGGCTCTGGAAACACCATATATTTT.

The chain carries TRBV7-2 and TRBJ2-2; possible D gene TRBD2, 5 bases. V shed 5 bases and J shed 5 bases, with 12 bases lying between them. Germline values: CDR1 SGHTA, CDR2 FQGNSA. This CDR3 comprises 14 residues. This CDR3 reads CASSRAGNTGELFF. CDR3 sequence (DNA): TGTGCCAGCAGCCGTGCCGGGAATACCGGGGAGCTGTTTTTT.

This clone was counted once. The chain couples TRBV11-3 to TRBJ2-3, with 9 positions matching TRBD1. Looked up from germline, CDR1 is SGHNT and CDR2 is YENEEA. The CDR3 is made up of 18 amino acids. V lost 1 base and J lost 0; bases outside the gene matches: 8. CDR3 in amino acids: CASSLGTGVLTSTDTQYF. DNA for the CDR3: TGTGCCAGCAGCTTAGGGACAGGGGTCTTGACTAGCACAGATACGCAGTATTTT.

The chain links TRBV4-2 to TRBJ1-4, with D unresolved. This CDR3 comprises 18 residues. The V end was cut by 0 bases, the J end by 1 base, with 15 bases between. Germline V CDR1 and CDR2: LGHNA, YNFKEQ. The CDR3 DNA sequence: TGTGCCAGCAGCCAAGATCTCCTCCAGAGTCTAACTAATGAAAAACTGTTTTTT. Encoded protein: CASSQDLLQSLTNEKLFF.

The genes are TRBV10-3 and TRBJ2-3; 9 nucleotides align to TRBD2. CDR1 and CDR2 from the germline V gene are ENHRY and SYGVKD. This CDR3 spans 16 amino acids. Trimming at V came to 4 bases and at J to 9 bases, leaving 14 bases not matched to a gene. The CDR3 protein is CAISGRGGPSQNTQYF. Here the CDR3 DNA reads TGTGCCATCAGTGGGCGGGGGGGACCTTCACAGAACACGCAGTATTTT.

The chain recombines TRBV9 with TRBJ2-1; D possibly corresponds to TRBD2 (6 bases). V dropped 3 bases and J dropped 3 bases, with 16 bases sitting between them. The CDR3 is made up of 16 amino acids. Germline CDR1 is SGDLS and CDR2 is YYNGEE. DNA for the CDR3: TGTGCCAGCAGCGCCACCGGGGACGGGAGCTACAATGAGCAGTTCTTC. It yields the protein CASSATGDGSYNEQFF.

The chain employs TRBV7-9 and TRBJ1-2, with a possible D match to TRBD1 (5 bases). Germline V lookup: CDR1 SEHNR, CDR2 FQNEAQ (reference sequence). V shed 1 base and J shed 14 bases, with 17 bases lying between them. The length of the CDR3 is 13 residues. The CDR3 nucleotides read TGTGCCAGCAGCTTAGGAGGGCAGGGTGGAGAGACCTTC. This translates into CASSLGGQGGETF.

The CDR3: CASSTTGRGGELFF. In nucleotides, the CDR3 is TGTGCCAGCAGTACTACAGGGAGGGGCGGGGAGCTGTTTTTT. This chain links TRBV6-5 with TRBJ2-2, with TRBD2 as a possible D gene (7 bases). Germline CDR1 MNHEY, CDR2 SVGAGI. The V end lost 5 bases, the J end lost 7 bases, and 14 bases lay between the germline ends. This CDR3 has 14 residues.

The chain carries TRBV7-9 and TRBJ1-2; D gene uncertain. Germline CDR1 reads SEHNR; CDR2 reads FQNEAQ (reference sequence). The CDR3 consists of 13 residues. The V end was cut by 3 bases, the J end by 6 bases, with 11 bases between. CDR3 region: CASSFPEPNGYTF. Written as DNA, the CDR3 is TGTGCCAGCAGCTTCCCAGAACCCAATGGCTACACCTTC. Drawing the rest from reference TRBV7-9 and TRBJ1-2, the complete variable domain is DTGVSQNPRHKITKRGQNVTFRCDPISEHNRLYWYRQTLGQGPEFLTYFQNEAQLEKSRLLSDRFSAERPKGSFSTLEIQRTEQGDSAMYLCASSFPEPNGYTFGSGTRLTVV.

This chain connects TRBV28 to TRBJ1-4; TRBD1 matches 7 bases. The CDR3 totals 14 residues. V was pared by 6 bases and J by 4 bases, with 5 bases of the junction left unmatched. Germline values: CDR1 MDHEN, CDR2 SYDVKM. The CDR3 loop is CASRSGTDNEKLFF. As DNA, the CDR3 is TGTGCCAGCAGATCCGGGACAGATAATGAAAAACTGTTTTTT.

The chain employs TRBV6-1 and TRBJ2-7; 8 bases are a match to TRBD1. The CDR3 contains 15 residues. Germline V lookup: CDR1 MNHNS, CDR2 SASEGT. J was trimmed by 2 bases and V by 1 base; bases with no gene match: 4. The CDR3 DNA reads TGTGCCAGCAGTGAAGAACAGGGGGGTCCCTACGAGCAGTACTTC. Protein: CASSEEQGGPYEQYF.

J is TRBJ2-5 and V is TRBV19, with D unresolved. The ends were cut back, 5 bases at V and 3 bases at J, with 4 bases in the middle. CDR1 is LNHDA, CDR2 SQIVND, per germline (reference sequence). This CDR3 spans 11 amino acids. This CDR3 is CASSQEETQYF. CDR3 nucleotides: TGTGCCAGTAGTCAAGAAGAGACCCAGTACTTC.

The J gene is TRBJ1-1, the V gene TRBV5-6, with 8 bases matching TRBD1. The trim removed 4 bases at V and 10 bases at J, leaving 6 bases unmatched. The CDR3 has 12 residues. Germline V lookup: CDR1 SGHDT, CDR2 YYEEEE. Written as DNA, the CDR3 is TGTGCCAGCAGCACTGTGACAGGGGCAGCTTTCTTT. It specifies CASSTVTGAAFF.

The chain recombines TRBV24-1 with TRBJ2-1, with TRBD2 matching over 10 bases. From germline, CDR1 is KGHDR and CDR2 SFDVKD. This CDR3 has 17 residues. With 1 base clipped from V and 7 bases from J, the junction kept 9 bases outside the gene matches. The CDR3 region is CATSDLGLAGAGNEQFF. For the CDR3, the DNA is TGTGCCACCAGTGATTTAGGCCTAGCGGGGGCGGGGAATGAGCAGTTCTTC.

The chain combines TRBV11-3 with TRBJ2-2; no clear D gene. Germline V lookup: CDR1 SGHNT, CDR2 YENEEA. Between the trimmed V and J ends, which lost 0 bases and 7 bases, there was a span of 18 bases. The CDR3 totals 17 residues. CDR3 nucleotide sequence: TGTGCCAGCAGCTTAGAAGTAGGGCCCTCGCCCAGCGGGGAGCTGTTTTTT. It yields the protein CASSLEVGPSPSGELFF.

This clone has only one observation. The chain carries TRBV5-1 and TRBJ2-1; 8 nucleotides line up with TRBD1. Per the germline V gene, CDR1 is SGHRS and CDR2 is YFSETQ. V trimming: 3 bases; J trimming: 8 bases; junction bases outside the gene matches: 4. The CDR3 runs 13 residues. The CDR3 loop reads CASSSGQGYEQFF. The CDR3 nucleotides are TGCGCCAGCAGCTCTGGACAGGGCTATGAGCAGTTCTTC.

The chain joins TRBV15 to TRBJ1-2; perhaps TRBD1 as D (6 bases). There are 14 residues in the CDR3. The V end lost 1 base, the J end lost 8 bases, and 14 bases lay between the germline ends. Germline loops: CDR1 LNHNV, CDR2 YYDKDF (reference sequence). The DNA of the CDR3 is TGTGCCACCAGCAGAGCAAGGGATGGGGGCGGCTACACCTTC. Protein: CATSRARDGGGYTF.

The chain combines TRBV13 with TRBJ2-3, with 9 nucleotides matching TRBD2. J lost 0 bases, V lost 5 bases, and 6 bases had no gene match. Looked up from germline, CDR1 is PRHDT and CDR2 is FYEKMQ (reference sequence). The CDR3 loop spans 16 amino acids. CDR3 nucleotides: TGTGCCAGCAGCGAGCAGCGGGAGGTTAGCACAGATACGCAGTATTTT. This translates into CASSEQREVSTDTQYF. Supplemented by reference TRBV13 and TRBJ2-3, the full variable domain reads AAGVIQSPRHLIKEKRETATLKCYPIPRHDTVYWYQQGPGQDPQFLISFYEKMQSDKGSIPDRFSAQQFSDYHSELNMSSLELGDSALYFCASSEQREVSTDTQYFGPGTRLTVL.